This TCR beta chain was sequenced for a study of CXCR3-negative and CXCR3-positive naive CD8 T cells (dated by TCRdb to about 2019). For the wider study: In total, roughly 140 million TRB reads were obtained, corresponding to roughly 1.5 +/- 0.3 million reads per library. Data from roughly eleven donors, pooled across two independent experiments, went into the diversity and physicochemical repertoire analyses. TRBV-TRBJ cluster analysis included naive subsets from roughly 5 donors and memory cells from 3 donors. On the study overall, not on this receptor specifically: Surface CD5, linked to self-reactivity in mice, was comparable between naive subsets; TCR interaction strength was therefore also inferred from TRB CDR3 physicochemical properties. Freshly isolated PBMCs were used for most assays because CXCR3 expression partially decreased after cryopreservation. Repertoire diversity was comparably high in both naive subsets but much lower in memory CD8+ T cells. Similar TRBV-TRBJ usage was shown by naive CXCR3-negative and CXCR3-positive cells from the same donor, whereas distinct patterns were shown by memory cells. Compared with CXCR3-negative naive cells, CXCR3-positive naive cells had TRB CDR3s with higher hydrophobicity (lower Kidera factor 4), lower energy, and higher strength and volume indices.

The CDR3, cysteine through phenylalanine, is 11 amino acids long. Only the protein is on record. Based on the germline V gene, the CDR1 and CDR2 sequences are MNHEY and SVGEGT. TCRdb names NextSeq 550 as the instrument used. The Human TCR Profiling Kit (MiLaboratory) was used to prepare UMI-labeled 5' RACE TRB cDNA libraries. cDNA synthesis used the entire amount of extracted RNA, and PCR amplification then used the entire amount of cDNA produced. Libraries were prepared in parallel using an identical number of PCR cycles. The paper's processing steps were these. With a requirement of at least two reads per UMI, MIGEC and MiXCR extracted about 50,000 +/- 10,000 unique UMI-labeled TRB cDNA molecules per library. An average of around 40,000 +/- 10,000 functional in-frame TRB CDR3 nucleotide clonotypes without stop codons was found per library. Diversity metrics, including normalized Shannon-Wiener and Chao1, were computed in VDJtools after downsampling to 5000 UMI-labeled TRB molecules per sample. Clonotype-size-weighted physicochemical properties of the central five CDR3 residues (interaction energy, strength, volume and Kidera factor 4) were computed in VDJtools. TCRdb reprocessed the public reads and reports one entry per CDR3 protein sequence, without DNA. It is TCRdb's table, rather than the study itself, that gives the V and J calls and clone size. This sample's records show some 6,600 distinct CDR3 sequences. The ten largest clones capture about 1.5% of the sample.

Turning to this clonotype: Its target antigen remains unknown.

Each CD8+ T cell subset was flow-sorted in triplicate, and 250,000 to 300,000 cells per subset were placed directly into RLT lysis buffer. Naive CD8+ T cells were defined stringently as CD45RO-CCR7+CD27+CD95- to exclude memory contaminants. Peripheral blood mononuclear cells were isolated from buffy coats by standard density gradient centrifugation. A FACSAria III was used to flow-sort naive CXCR3-negative and CXCR3-positive CD8+ T cells. An RNeasy Mini Kit was used to extract total RNA from the sorted cells. The sequence came from a human donor in good health. Some clones in this sample may be carry-over from other donors' samples. The V and J segments used are TRBV6-2 or TRBV6-3 and TRBJ2-7. Sequenced material: naive CXCR3+ CD8+ T cells from blood. The cell subset or site label, as the study defines it: CD45RO-CCR7+CD27+CD95- naive CD8+ T cells expressing CXCR3 (TNR3+). This receptor carries the CDR3 CASSHSYEQYF.